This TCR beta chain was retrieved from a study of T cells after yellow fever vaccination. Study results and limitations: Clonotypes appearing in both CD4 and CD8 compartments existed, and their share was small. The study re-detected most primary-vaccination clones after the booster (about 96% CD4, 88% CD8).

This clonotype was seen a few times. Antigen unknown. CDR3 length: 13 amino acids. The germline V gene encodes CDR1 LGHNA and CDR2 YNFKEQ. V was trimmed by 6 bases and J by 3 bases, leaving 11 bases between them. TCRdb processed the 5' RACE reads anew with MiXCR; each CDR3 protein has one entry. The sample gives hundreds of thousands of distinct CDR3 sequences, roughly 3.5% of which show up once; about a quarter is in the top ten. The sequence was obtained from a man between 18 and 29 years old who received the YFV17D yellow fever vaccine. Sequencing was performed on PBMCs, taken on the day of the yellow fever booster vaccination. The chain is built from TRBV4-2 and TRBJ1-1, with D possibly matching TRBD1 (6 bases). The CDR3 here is CASREGDYTEAFF. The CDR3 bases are TGTGCCAGCAGGGAGGGGGATTACACTGAAGCTTTCTTT.